Given below is one T cell receptor (beta chain) in context. The data derive from a study of cytomegalovirus exposure and HLA in healthy donors. Both 60 Vbeta primers and 13 Jbeta primers went into the PCR. Repertoires were generated with immunoSEQ multiplex PCR, while TCRdb's copy carries only in-frame clones and drops some. Counted here are approximately 150,000 clones, roughly 80% occurring once; the ten biggest clones make up over 13%. Germline V lookup: CDR1 SQVTM, CDR2 ANQGSEA. The V end was cut by 5 bases, the J end by 4 bases, with 12 bases between. The CDR3 is made up of 14 amino acids. The chain combines TRBV29-1 with TRBJ2-6; the D gene is possibly TRBD1 (6 bases). This sequence was found in a woman between 40 and 55 years old in good health and CMV-seronegative. The source material was PBMCs. The CDR3: CSVPGQSGANVLTF. In DNA form, the CDR3 reads TGCAGCGTTCCTGGACAGTCCGGGGCCAACGTCCTGACTTTC. The complete variable domain, with remaining parts taken from reference TRBV29-1 and TRBJ2-6, reads SAVISQKPSRDICQRGTSLTIQCQVDSQVTMMFWYRQQPGQSLTLIATANQGSEATYESGFVIDKFPISRPNLTFSTLTVSNMSPEDSSIYLCSVPGQSGANVLTFGAGSRLTVL.